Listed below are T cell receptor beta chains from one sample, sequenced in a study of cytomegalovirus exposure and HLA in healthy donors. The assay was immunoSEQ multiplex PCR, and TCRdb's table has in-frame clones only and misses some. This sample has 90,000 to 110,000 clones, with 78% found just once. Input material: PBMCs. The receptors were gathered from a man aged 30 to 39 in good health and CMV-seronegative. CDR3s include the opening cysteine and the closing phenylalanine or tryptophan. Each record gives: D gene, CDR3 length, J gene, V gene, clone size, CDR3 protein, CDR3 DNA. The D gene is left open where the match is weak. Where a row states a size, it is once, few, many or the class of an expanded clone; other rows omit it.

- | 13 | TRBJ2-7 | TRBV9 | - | CASSVGSSYEQYF | TGTGCCAGCAGCGTAGGGAGCTCCTACGAGCAGTACTTC
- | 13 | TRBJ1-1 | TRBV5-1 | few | CASSSKLLAEAFF | TGCGCCAGCAGCTCAAAGCTTTTAGCTGAAGCTTTCTTT
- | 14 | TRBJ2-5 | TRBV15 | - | CATSRSAVRETQYF | TGTGCCACCAGCAGGTCAGCGGTCCGGGAGACCCAGTACTTC
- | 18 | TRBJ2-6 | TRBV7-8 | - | CASSSGVPRLPGANVLTF | TGTGCCAGCAGCTCGGGGGTGCCCCGTCTCCCTGGGGCCAACGTCCTGACTTTC
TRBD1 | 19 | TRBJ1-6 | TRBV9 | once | CASSPGTGTLSSYNSPLHF | TGTGCCAGCAGCCCCGGGACAGGGACCCTTAGCTCCTATAATTCACCCCTCCACTTT
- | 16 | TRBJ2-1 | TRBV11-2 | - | CASSLERGSSYNEQFF | TGTGCCAGCAGCCTAGAAAGAGGGAGCTCCTACAATGAGCAGTTCTTC
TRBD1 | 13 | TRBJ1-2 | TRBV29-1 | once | CSVVVGGHYGYTF | TGCAGCGTTGTTGTAGGGGGCCACTATGGCTACACCTTC
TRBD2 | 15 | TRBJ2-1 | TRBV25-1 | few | CASSESGLTYNEQFF | TGTGCCAGCAGTGAATCGGGACTAACCTACAATGAGCAGTTCTTC
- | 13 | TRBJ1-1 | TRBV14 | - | CASSQVPGTEAFF | TGTGCCAGCAGCCAAGTGCCGGGGACTGAAGCTTTCTTT
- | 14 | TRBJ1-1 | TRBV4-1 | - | CASSTRDGGTEAFF | TGCGCCAGCAGCACCCGGGACGGGGGGACTGAAGCTTTCTTT
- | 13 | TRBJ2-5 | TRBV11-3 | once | CASSKGDTSAQYF | TGTGCCAGCAGTAAGGGGGACACCTCGGCCCAGTACTTC
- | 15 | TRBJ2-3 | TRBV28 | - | CASSFLGPGADTQYF | TGTGCCAGCAGTTTCCTGGGGCCAGGGGCAGATACGCAGTATTTT
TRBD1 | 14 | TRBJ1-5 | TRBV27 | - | CASSSTGGWQPQHF | TGTGCCAGCAGTAGCACAGGGGGTTGGCAGCCCCAGCATTTT
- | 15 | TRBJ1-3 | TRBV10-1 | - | CASRDSPSSGNTIYF | TGCGCCAGCAGAGACAGCCCGAGCTCTGGAAACACCATATATTTT
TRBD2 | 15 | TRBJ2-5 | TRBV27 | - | CASSLLAGEGETQYF | TGTGCCAGCAGTTTACTGGCGGGAGAGGGGGAGACCCAGTACTTC
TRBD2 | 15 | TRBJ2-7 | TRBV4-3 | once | CASSQWRGGSYEQYF | TGCGCCAGCAGCCAATGGCGGGGGGGCTCCTACGAGCAGTACTTC
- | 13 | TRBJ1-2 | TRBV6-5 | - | CASNQGGGYGYTF | TGTGCCAGCAACCAAGGTGGCGGCTATGGCTACACCTTC
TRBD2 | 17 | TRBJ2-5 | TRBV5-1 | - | CASSEGVQRGKQETQYF | TGCGCCAGCAGCGAAGGGGTCCAGCGGGGTAAACAAGAGACCCAGTACTTC
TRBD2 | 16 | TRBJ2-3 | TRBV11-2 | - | CASSLTSGARTDTQYF | TGTGCCAGCAGCTTAACTAGCGGGGCACGCACAGATACGCAGTATTTT
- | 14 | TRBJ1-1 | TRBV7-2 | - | CASSAWTVNTEAFF | TGTGCCAGCAGCGCCTGGACAGTTAACACTGAAGCTTTCTTT
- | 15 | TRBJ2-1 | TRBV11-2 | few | CASSTDKSSYNEQFF | TGTGCCAGCAGCACCGACAAAAGCTCCTACAATGAGCAGTTCTTC
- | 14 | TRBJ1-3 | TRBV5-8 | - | CASSLVFSGNTIYF | TGTGCCAGCAGCTTGGTATTCTCTGGAAACACCATATATTTT
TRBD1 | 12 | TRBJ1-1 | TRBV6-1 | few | CASREQGAEAFF | TGTGCCAGCAGGGAGCAGGGGGCTGAAGCTTTCTTT
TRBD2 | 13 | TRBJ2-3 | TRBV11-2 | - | CASSGTSGDTQYF | TGTGCCAGCAGCGGAACTAGCGGGGATACGCAGTATTTT
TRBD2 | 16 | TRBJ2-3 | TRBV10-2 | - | CASSGRAGGHRDTQYF | TGCGCCAGCAGTGGGCGAGCGGGGGGGCATCGAGATACGCAGTATTTT
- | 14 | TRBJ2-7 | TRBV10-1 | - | CASSPTTGTYEQYF | TGCGCCAGCAGTCCTACCACAGGTACCTACGAGCAGTACTTC
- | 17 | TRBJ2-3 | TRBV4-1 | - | CASSQALSIVPGDTQYF | TGCGCCAGCAGCCAAGCCCTTTCCATAGTACCGGGTGATACGCAGTATTTT
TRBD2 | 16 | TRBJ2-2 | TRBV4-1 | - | CASSPVLAGDVGELFF | TGCGCCAGCAGCCCCGTACTAGCGGGAGACGTCGGGGAGCTGTTTTTT
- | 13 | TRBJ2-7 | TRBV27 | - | CASSPGKSHEQYF | TGTGCCAGCAGTCCGGGGAAGTCCCACGAGCAGTACTTC
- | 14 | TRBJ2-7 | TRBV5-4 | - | CASSASPTAYEQYF | TGTGCCAGCAGCGCTTCCCCGACAGCTTACGAGCAGTACTTC
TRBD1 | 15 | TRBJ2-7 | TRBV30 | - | CAWGALTGAAYEQYF | TGTGCCTGGGGGGCTCTGACAGGGGCCGCCTACGAGCAGTACTTC
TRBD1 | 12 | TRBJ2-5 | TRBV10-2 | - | CASRTGRETQYF | TGCGCCAGCAGGACAGGGAGAGAGACCCAGTACTTC
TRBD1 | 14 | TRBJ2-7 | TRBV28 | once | CASRSGTGSYEQYF | TGTGCCAGCAGATCCGGGACAGGGTCCTACGAGCAGTACTTC
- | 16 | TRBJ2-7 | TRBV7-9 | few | CASSPEGTAGYYEQYF | TGTGCCAGCAGCCCCGAGGGTACAGCTGGCTACTACGAGCAGTACTTC
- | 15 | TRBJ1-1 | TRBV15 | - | CATSRPLSGKTEAFF | TGTGCCACCAGCAGACCCCTATCGGGTAAGACTGAAGCTTTCTTT
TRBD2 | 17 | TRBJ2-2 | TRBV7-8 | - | CASSSAAGGSNTGELFF | TGTGCCAGCAGCTCTGCTGCGGGGGGCTCGAACACCGGGGAGCTGTTTTTT
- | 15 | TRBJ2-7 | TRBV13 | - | CASMTKTGSSYEQYF | TGTGCCAGCATGACTAAGACAGGAAGCTCCTACGAGCAGTACTTC
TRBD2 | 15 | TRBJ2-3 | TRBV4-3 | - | CASSQGTSGSDTQYF | TGCGCCAGCAGCCAGGGAACTAGCGGGTCTGATACGCAGTATTTT
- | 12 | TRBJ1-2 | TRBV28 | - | CASRVQGGGYTF | TGTGCCAGCAGGGTACAGGGTGGTGGCTACACCTTC
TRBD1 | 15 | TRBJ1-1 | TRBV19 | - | CASSLVQGMNTEAFF | TGTGCCAGTAGCTTAGTACAGGGGATGAACACTGAAGCTTTCTTT
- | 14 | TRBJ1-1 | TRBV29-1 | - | CSVESRLLNTEAFF | TGCAGCGTTGAAAGCCGTCTTTTGAACACTGAAGCTTTCTTT
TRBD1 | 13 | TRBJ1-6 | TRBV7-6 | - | CASSPTQGTPLHF | TGTGCCAGCAGCCCTACACAGGGGACACCCCTCCACTTT
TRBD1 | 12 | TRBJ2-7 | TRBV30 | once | CAWSRDRHEQYF | TGTGCCTGGAGCCGGGACAGGCACGAGCAGTACTTC
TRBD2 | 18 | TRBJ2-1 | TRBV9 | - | CASSGGSGRRESYNEQFF | TGTGCCAGCAGCGGCGGCAGCGGGAGACGGGAATCCTACAATGAGCAGTTCTTC
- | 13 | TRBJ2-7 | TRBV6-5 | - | CASSLAAPYEQYF | TGTGCCAGCAGTTTAGCGGCTCCCTACGAGCAGTACTTC
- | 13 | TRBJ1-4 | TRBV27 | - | CASRENYNEKLFF | TGTGCCAGCAGGGAGAATTATAATGAAAAACTGTTTTTT
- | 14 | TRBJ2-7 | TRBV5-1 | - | CASSLELQGYEQYF | TGCGCCAGCAGCTTGGAATTACAGGGCTACGAGCAGTACTTC
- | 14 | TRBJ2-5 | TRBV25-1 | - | CASSADSYQETQYF | TGTGCCAGCAGCGCGGACAGTTACCAAGAGACCCAGTACTTC
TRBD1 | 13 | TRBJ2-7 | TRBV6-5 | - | CASRTPTGVEQYF | TGTGCCAGCAGAACCCCTACAGGGGTCGAGCAGTACTTC
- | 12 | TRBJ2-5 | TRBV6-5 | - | CASSYRGETQYF | TGTGCCAGCAGTTACCGGGGGGAGACCCAGTACTTC
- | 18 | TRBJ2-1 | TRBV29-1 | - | CSVPSRAYLTGSYNEQFF | TGCAGCGTTCCCTCGCGGGCCTACCTAACCGGCTCCTACAATGAGCAGTTCTTC
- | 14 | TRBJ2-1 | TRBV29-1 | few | CSVVRGVSSNEQFF | TGCAGCGTTGTTCGCGGGGTCTCTTCAAATGAGCAGTTCTTC
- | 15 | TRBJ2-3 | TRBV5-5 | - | CASRLTPGGTDTQYF | TGTGCCAGCAGGCTGACCCCCGGAGGGACAGATACGCAGTATTTT
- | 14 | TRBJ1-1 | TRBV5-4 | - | CASSIRAEGTEAFF | TGTGCCAGCAGCATCAGGGCGGAGGGCACTGAAGCTTTCTTT
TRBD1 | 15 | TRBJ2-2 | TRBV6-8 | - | CASSHGQGVSGELFF | TGTGCCAGCAGCCATGGACAGGGGGTGTCCGGGGAGCTGTTTTTT
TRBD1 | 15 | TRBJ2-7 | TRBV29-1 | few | CSVEEMGTGTYEQYF | TGCAGCGTTGAAGAAATGGGGACAGGGACCTACGAGCAGTACTTC
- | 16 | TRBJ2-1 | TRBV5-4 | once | CASSPPGAAYYNEQFF | TGTGCCAGCAGCCCCCCGGGAGCGGCTTACTACAATGAGCAGTTCTTC
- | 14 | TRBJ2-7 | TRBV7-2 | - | CASSLAGAPYEQYF | TGTGCCAGCAGCTTAGCGGGAGCCCCCTACGAGCAGTACTTC
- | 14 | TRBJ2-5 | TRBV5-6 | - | CASSLREWEETQYF | TGTGCCAGCAGCTTACGGGAGTGGGAAGAGACCCAGTACTTC
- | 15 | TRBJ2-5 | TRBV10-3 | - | CAISVDSSYQETQYF | TGTGCCATCAGTGTCGACTCCTCGTACCAAGAGACCCAGTACTTC